This TCR beta chain came from a study of shared T cell receptors in the human thymus. Trimming stripped 4 bases from V and 0 bases from J, with 13 bases between. CDR3 size: 16 residues. Per the germline V gene, CDR1 is SGHRS and CDR2 is YFSETQ. TCRdb keeps only in-frame clones here, not all; method: immunoSEQ multiplex PCR. The sample contains roughly 710,000 clones, approximately 83% of which appear only once. This same sample was also part of a study on human thymus T cells. That source adds: Among the donors, all were healthy Finnish infants having corrective surgery for congenital heart defects. Obtained as resections during corrective heart surgery, the thymus tissue was then studied. Related research examined unrelated individuals and reported that their thymic repertoires overlapped highly.

The sequence came from a girl under three years old with a congenital heart defect. The chain recombines TRBV5-1 with TRBJ2-2, with D tentatively TRBD2 (6 bases). The specimen sequenced was thymocytes. CDR3 coding DNA: TGCGCCAGCAGCCCACCCGGGACTCCGAACACCGGGGAGCTGTTTTTT. It encodes CASSPPGTPNTGELFF.